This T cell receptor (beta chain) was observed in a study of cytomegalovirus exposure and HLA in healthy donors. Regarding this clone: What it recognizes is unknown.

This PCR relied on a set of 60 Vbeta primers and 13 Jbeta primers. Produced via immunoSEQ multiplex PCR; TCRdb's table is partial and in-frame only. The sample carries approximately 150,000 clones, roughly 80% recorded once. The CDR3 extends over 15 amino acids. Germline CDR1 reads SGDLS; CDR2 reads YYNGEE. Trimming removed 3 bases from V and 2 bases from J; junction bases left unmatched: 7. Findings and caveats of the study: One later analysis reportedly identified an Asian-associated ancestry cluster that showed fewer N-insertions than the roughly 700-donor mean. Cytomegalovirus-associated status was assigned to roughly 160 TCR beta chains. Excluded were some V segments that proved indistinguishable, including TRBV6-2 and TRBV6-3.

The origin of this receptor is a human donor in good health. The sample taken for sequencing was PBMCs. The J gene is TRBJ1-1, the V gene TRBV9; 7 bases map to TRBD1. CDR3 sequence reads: CASSDHEGGNTEAFF. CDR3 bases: TGTGCCAGCAGCGACCACGAAGGGGGCAACACTGAAGCTTTCTTT.